This T cell receptor beta chain originates from a study of blood T cells in healthy people across ages. Primers used in a second PCR of about 6 to 11 cycles were a sample-barcoded 5' primer and a J-beta primer mix. Using its own MiXCR run on the 5' RACE reads, TCRdb lists one record per CDR3 protein. Of some 1.6 million distinct CDR3 sequences listed, roughly 32% are singletons. From germline, CDR1 is SGHRS and CDR2 YFSETQ. The CDR3 has 15 residues. The V and J ends lost 0 bases and 8 bases respectively, with 15 bases between them. The sequenced sample consisted of blood. The chain carries TRBV5-1 and TRBJ2-1; TRBD2 might be the D (6 bases). This sequence originates from a woman aged 25 to 39 in good health. CDR3 in amino acids: CASSLAFGGSYEQFF. The CDR3 nucleotides are TGCGCCAGCAGCTTGGCTTTCGGGGGAAGCTATGAGCAGTTCTTC. The full variable domain, completed using reference TRBV5-1 and TRBJ2-1, is KAGVTQTPRYLIKTRGQQVTLSCSPISGHRSVSWYQQTPGQGLQFLFEYFSETQRNKGNFPGRFSGRQFSNSRSEMNVSTLELGDSALYLCASSLAFGGSYEQFFGPGTRLTVL.